This T cell receptor beta chain was sequenced in a study of blood T cells in healthy people across ages (dated by TCRdb to about 2015). About the study as a whole: In model experiments, template switching captured roughly one uniquely barcoded TCR beta cDNA molecule for every two T cells. The study measured age-related changes in TCR beta repertoire diversity using deep sequencing normalized with unique cDNA molecular identifiers. Four age groups were formed from the donors: young (average approximately 15 years), middle-aged (approximately 41), aged (about 62) and long-lived (more than 75). To avoid experimental bias, donors of different ages were spread randomly across the sequencing lanes. Using the same blood draw, the study looked at two additional independent replicas of 1 million unique cDNA reads for two donors, one aged 18 to 30 and the other aged 80 or older. Points the paper makes about the study in general: A strong correlation was found between observed TCR beta diversity and the percentage of naive T cells measured by flow cytometry. Estimates of total diversity based on one million sequenced T cells were regarded as lower bounds and as underestimates. Bulk unsorted PBMC profiling prevented conclusive comparison of naive and antigen-experienced compartments. Compared with the aged group, the long-lived group had more naive CD4+ T cells, fewer expanded clones and increased TCR diversity, a pattern suggesting age selection. Because donor CMV infection status was unknown, age-related changes in expanded clonotypes were potentially confounded. As age increased, observed TCR beta diversity per million T cells dropped in a roughly linear way, and a significant reduction was already evident by age 40.

The donors were around 39 Caucasian individuals from Russia, aged roughly 6 to 100 years, who were systemically healthy. Each donor gave around 9.5 milliliters of peripheral blood, collected into EDTA-treated Vacutainer tubes. Ficoll-Paque density-gradient centrifugation was used to isolate PBMCs, with at least 6.5 million per sample. Trizol reagent was used to extract total RNA from the PBMCs, yielding at least 5.5 micrograms per sample. For every donor, flow cytometry on a PBMC aliquot measured the percentage of naive CD45RAhigh/CD27high T cells. Trimming takes 2 bases off V and 9 bases off J; junction bases not matched to a gene: 10. The germline V gene yields SGHTA for CDR1 and FQGNSA for CDR2. The CDR3 holds 15 amino acids from the cysteine to the phenylalanine. Only CDR3 DNA is held: 45 bases, read in frame from base 1. Library creation used 5' RACE. TCRdb lists the instrument as Illumina HiSeq 2500. A second PCR of roughly 7 to 12 cycles was run with a J-beta primer mix and a sample-barcoded 5' primer. A unique molecular identifier was introduced onto each TCR beta cDNA molecule by a template-switch 5' adaptor carrying 12 random nucleotides. At least 2.5 million CDR3-containing paired-end reads were obtained from each sample. First-strand cDNA synthesis was performed from all RNA using the Mint cDNA synthesis kit, with priming by a TRBC-specific oligonucleotide. Following uracil-DNA glycosylase treatment, all cDNA underwent a first 18-cycle PCR with the universal primers M1SS and BC2_uni_R. The original methods were these. Each sample was normalized by randomly selecting 1 million high-quality reads, each carrying a distinct molecular identifier. Reads sharing molecular identifiers were discarded rather than binned into consensus sequences. MiTCR, set to a Q25 quality threshold and the strictest error-elimination algorithm, was used for CDR3 identification, clonotype clustering and error correction. A nonparametric unseen species model with Euler transformation was used to estimate a lower bound on total TCR beta diversity. TCRdb cleaned the public reads at Q25 with fastp, built clones with MiXCR and kept in-frame beta chains. Rows with a matching CDR3 protein are joined into one entry that keeps the most common DNA and genes. The V and J calls and clone size are TCRdb's, not the authors'. For this sample the table gives 600,000 to 800,000 distinct CDR3 sequences, of which 52% were detected only once. The leading ten clones occupy approximately 12% of the sample.

Points on this clonotype: Its antigen is currently not known. Within one base of it there is no much larger clone, and no base qualities were kept.

The receptor was isolated from a woman at least 80 years old in good health. In this chain, TRBV7-2 is recombined with TRBJ2-1; 7 central bases correspond to TRBD2. The sequencing input was blood. The DNA sequence follows: TGTGCCAGCAGCTTACTCAGCGGGGCCCGGGGTGAGCAGTTCTTC. It translates as CASSLLSGARGEQFF. With all but the CDR3 taken from the reference TRBV7-2 and TRBJ2-1 genes, the full variable domain is: GAGVSQSPSNKVTEKGKDVELRCDPISGHTALYWYRQSLGQGLEFLIYFQGNSAPDKSGLPSDRFSAERTGGSVSTLTIQRTQQEDSAVYLCASSLLSGARGEQFFGPGTRLTVL.